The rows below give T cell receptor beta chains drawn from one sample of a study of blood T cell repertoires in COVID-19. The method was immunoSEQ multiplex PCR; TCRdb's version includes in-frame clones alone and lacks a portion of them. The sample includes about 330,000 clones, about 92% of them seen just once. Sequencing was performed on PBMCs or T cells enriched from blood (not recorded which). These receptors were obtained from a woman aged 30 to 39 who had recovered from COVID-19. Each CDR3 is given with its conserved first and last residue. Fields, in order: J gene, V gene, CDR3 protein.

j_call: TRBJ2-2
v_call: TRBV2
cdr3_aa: CASSEDTVDYAGELFF

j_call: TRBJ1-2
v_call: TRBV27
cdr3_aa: CASSKDRDYGYTF

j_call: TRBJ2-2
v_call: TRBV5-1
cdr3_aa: CASSSRVAGELFF

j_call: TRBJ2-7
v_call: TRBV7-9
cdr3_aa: CAGSRGQLYEQYF

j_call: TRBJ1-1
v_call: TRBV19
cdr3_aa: CASSVRGSNTEAFF

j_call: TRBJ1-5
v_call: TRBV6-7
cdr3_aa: CASSCPTGVAGYSNQPQHF

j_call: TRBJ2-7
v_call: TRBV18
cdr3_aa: CASSPGTSGRYEQYF

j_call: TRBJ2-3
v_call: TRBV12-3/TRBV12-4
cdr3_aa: CASSRGSDTQYF

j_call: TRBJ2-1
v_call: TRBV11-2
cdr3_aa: CASSQTGLPGDEQFF

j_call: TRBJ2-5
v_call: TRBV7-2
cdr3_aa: CASSLGQIQETQYF

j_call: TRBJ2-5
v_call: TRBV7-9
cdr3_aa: CASSSPTGLRETQYF

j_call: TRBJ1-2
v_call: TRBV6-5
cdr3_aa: CASSISTANYGYTF

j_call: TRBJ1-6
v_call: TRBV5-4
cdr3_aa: CASSLGHPQGLGNSPLHF

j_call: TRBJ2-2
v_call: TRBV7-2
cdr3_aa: CASSSTGSVTGELFF

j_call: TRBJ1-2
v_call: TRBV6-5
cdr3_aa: CARLGQGCGYTF

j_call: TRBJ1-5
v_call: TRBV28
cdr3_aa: CASRVTGDNQPQHF

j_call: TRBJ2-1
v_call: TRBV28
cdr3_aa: CASRSAGKNEQFF

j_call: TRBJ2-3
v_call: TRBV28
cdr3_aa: CASSFSDSTDTQYF

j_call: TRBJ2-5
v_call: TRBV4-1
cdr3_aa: CASSQDRLQETQYF

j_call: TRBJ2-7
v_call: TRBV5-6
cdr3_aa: CASRQGPKPYEQYF

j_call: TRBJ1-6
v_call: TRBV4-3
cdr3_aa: CASSQGLAEGSPLHF

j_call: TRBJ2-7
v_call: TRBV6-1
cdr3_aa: CASSEARTAFTSYEQYF

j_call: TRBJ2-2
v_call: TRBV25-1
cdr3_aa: CASSATYGLAGTGELFF

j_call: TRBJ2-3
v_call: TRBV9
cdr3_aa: CASSVVQGTDTQYF

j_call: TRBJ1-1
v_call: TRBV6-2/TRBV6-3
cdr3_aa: CASSYPGTGGTEAFF

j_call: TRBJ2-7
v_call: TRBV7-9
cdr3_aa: CASSYESYEQYF

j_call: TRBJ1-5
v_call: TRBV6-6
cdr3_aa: CASSRDEVQHF

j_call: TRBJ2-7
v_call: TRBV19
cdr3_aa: CASSRTTNSYEQYF

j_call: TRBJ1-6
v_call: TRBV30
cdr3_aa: CAWTPGTVSSPLHF

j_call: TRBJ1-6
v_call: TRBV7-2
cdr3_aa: CASGWTGGDPLHF

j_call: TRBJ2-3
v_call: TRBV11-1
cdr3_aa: CASSFRDTQYF